This TCR beta chain emerged from a study of shared clonotypes between healthy human individuals. The germline V gene encodes CDR1 MNHEY and CDR2 SMNVEV (reference sequence). The length of the CDR3 is 15 residues. V was trimmed by 3 bases and J by 5 bases, leaving 16 bases between them. Naive CD8 cells lacked CD45RO and underwent positive selection for CCR7, leaving out terminally differentiated effector memory CD45RA+ cells. Sequencing used immunoSEQ multiplex PCR; TCRdb keeps in-frame clones, though not all of them. The repertoire holds about 2.2 million clones, with 90% to 95% as singletons. The chain has TRBV27 and TRBJ1-1; TRBD1 might be the D (5 bases). Sequencing used naive CD8+ T cells from PBMCs. The sequence derives from a man between 18 and 29 years old in good health. Some clones in this sample may be carry-over from other donors' samples. DNA for the CDR3: TGTGCCAGCAGTTTGGTAGCCGGGGCGGGTACTGAAGCTTTCTTT. Protein sequence: CASSLVAGAGTEAFF.